This T cell receptor beta chain was observed in a study of blood T cell repertoires in COVID-19. Clinical histories supplied by participants themselves formed the basis of cohort assignment. The recovered donors of Cohort 3 showed two negative PCRs, clearance, or symptom resolution. Profiled with immunoSEQ multiplex PCR; TCRdb holds only in-frame clones, not every one. The sample lists about 310,000 clones; over 85% were seen once. The TCR was taken from a woman aged 25 to 39 who had recovered from COVID-19. The sequencing sample was made of PBMCs or T cells enriched from blood (not recorded which).

The CDR3 DNA reads TGTGCCAGCAGCTTGGGGGCTAGCGGCCCCTACGAGCAGTACTTC. This translates into CASSLGASGPYEQYF. V is TRBV11-3 and J is TRBJ2-7; TRBD2 is a possible D gene (7 bases). Looked up from germline, CDR1 is SGHNT and CDR2 is YENEEA. CDR3 length: 15 amino acids. Trimming took 3 bases from V and 2 from J, leaving 14 bases between them.